Given below is one TCR beta chain in context. Its antigen has not been determined. No per-base quality is available; no much larger clone lies one base away. Focal radiation therapy combined with CTLA-4 blockade (ipilimumab) was tested in patients with chemo-refractory metastatic non-small-cell lung cancer. This entry belongs to a study of radiotherapy plus CTLA-4 blockade in lung cancer (dated by TCRdb to the late 2010s). Some background on the complete study: Among the enrolled patients, about 19% had an objective response, and around 31% reached disease control.

Library generation was performed with the immunoSEQ multiplex PCR assay. TCRdb provides this immuneACCESS table in a form limited to in-frame rearrangements. Some clones are lacking; in checked studies, under half of them reflect an unresolved V gene, and why the rest are absent is not known. The sample profile shows roughly 300 clones; roughly 90% of them were found once. The ten largest clonotypes hold 15% to 20% of the sample. Deletion took 1 base off V and 7 bases off J, with a span of 11 bases between the germline ends. The CDR3 has 14 amino acids, counting the end cysteine and phenylalanine. Just the 42-base CDR3 DNA is kept, in frame starting at base 1. Reading the germline V gene gives CDR1 MNHNS and CDR2 SASEGT. On the study overall, not on this receptor specifically: The strongest predictors of response were reported to be early dynamic shifts in blood T cell clones along with a rise in serum interferon-beta following radiation. TCR clones derived from tumors expanded in peripheral blood after treatment with radiotherapy and ipilimumab.

The sample here was tumor tissue, taken from a patient treated with radiotherapy plus ipilimumab. The clonotype was recovered from a human donor with non-small cell lung cancer who had stable disease on radiotherapy plus ipilimumab. The rearrangement combines TRBV6-1 with TRBJ1-5, with no confident D gene call. The CDR3 sequence is CASSEVPTGQPQHF. The DNA sequence is as follows: TGTGCCAGCAGTGAAGTCCCGACGGGGCAGCCCCAGCATTTT.